This TCR beta chain is from a study of T cells after yellow fever vaccination. Overall study context: When fractions had low cell numbers, they were prepared with SMART-Seq v4 Ultra Low Input.

TCRdb processed the 5' RACE reads anew with MiXCR; each CDR3 protein has one entry. The sample holds under 200,000 distinct CDR3 sequences, roughly 9.6% seen once. This clonotype was seen only a few times. Trimming removed 1 base at V and 6 bases at J, with 13 bases between. CDR1 SEHNR and CDR2 FQNEAQ come from the germline V gene (reference sequence). CDR3 size: 15 residues. This TCR was recovered from a man younger than 35 who received the YFV17D yellow fever vaccine. The chain uses TRBV7-9 and TRBJ2-1; D perhaps matches TRBD1 (5 bases). The sample was CD8+ T cells sorted from PBMCs, taken 15 days after the yellow fever booster vaccination. DNA for the CDR3: TGTGCCAGCAGCTTAGTGTCAGGGTCTAGCAATGAGCAGTTCTTC. Translating it yields CASSLVSGSSNEQFF.